This T cell receptor (beta chain) came from a study of CD8+CD57+ T cells in acquired aplastic anemia. V dropped 2 bases and J dropped 8 bases, with 12 bases sitting between them. The CDR3 spans 13 residues. Germline CDR1 is MNHNS and CDR2 is SASEGT. TCR beta VDJ and CDR3 profiling used genomic DNA as template. TCRdb recomputed calls from the reads with MiXCR, one row per CDR3 protein. The top ten hold 40% to 60% of the sample, which has over 150,000 distinct CDR3 sequences, 71% seen once. By flow cytometry, patients selected for sequencing had shown an expansion of CD8+CD57+ cells. Blood samples were obtained from patients who had received no prior therapy.

The chain couples TRBV6-1 to TRBJ1-2, with a weak D call TRBD1 (5 bases). The sample was sorted CD4+, CD8+, or CD8+CD57+ T cells (not recorded which) from PBMCs. This sequence was found in a human donor with aplastic anemia. The CDR3 here is CASSELGRGGYTF. CDR3 in DNA: TGTGCCAGCAGTGAACTGGGGAGGGGCGGCTACACCTTC.